This TCR beta chain was recovered during a study of T-cell reconstitution after alpha-beta-depleted transplantation in children. Germline V gives CDR1 LGHDT, CDR2 YNNKEL (reference sequence). The CDR3 has 16 amino acids. Germline trimming cut 4 bases from V and 12 bases from J; bases unmatched to any gene: 15. It was with unique molecular identifiers that the TCRbeta library was prepared. MiXCR, applied by TCRdb to the PCR reads, yields one record per CDR3 protein. The data show just under 550,000 distinct CDR3 sequences, around 18% seen once. This clonotype was found a few times. The source material was PBMCs from the stem cell graft donor, sampled from the stem cell graft. The receptor comes from a human donor who donated a stem cell graft to a child with acute lymphoblastic leukemia. The chain recombines TRBV3-1 with TRBJ2-7; 13 bases match TRBD2. CDR3 sequence reads: CASSPTGLAGALDGYF. The CDR3 DNA sequence: TGTGCCAGCAGCCCGACCGGACTAGCGGGAGCCCTGGACGGGTACTTC.